The 11 T cell receptor beta chains listed next were all sequenced from one sample in a study of Graves' ophthalmopathy and Graves' hyperthyroidism. Amplification of the TCR beta CDR3 regions used RNA transcripts (as template). In the first round, RT-PCR was carried out with HTBI primers, and a multiplex PCR formed the second round. TCRdb ran MiXCR on the multiplex PCR reads and lists one entry per CDR3 protein. Among approximately 330,000 distinct CDR3 sequences listed, 15% to 20% were seen once. Sequencing used peripheral blood. The receptors were sampled from an adult man with Graves' ophthalmopathy.

The sample holds many counts of this clonotype. The chain is built from TRBV30 and TRBJ2-5; the D is unclear. V was trimmed by 0 bases and J by 4 bases, leaving 9 bases between them. Germline CDR1 is GTSNPN and CDR2 is SVGIG (reference sequence). The CDR3 is 13 residues long. Here the CDR3 reads CAWSVLSRETQYF. Written as DNA, the CDR3 is TGTGCCTGGAGTGTACTTTCACGAGAGACCCAGTACTTC.

This clonotype was detected ten times or more. This sequence joins TRBV20-1 and TRBJ1-2, with D hard to call. Trimming took 6 bases from V and 7 from J, leaving 18 bases between them. In germline, CDR1 is DFQATT, CDR2 SNEGSKA (reference sequence). The CDR3 consists of 13 residues. The chain's CDR3 is CSAISTAPSGYTF. Written as DNA, the CDR3 is TGCAGTGCCATAAGCACAGCCCCCAGTGGCTACACCTTC.

This clonotype showed up just a few times. A much larger clone differs from this one at a single base, so this may be a read error. The chain is built from TRBV7-9 and TRBJ2-7; D is undetermined. Germline V gene data show CDR1 as SEHNR and CDR2 as FQNEAQ (reference sequence). CDR3 size: 15 residues. In DNA, the CDR3 is TGTGTCAGCAGCTTAAGTTTCGGTTCAACCTACGAGCAGTACTTC. This gives the protein CVSSLSFGSTYEQYF.

CDR3 amino acids: CASSPTIRDQPQHF. Here the CDR3 DNA reads TGTGCCAGCAGCCCTACGATTAGGGATCAGCCCCAGCATTTT. The chain joins TRBV7-2 to TRBJ1-5, with D hard to call. CDR1 and CDR2 from the germline V gene are SGHTA and FQGNSA. This CDR3 has 14 amino acids. Trimming stripped 5 bases from V and 5 bases from J, with 13 bases between.

This clonotype was picked up many times. V and J are TRBV18 and TRBJ1-1, with 7 bases lining up with TRBD1. There are 13 residues in the CDR3. CDR1 is KGHSH and CDR2 is LQKENI in the germline V gene. V lost 8 bases, J lost 1 base, and 4 bases stayed unmatched. The CDR3 protein is CASSPGGNTEAFF. CDR3 in DNA: TGTGCCAGCAGTCCAGGGGGGAACACTGAAGCTTTCTTT.

This clonotype has at least ten counts. The rearrangement uses TRBV7-8 and TRBJ1-3, with a possible D match to TRBD1 (6 bases). Trimming left V 1 base short and J 0 bases short, with 7 bases between. CDR1 is SGHVS and CDR2 is FQNEAQ in the germline V gene. The CDR3 contains 15 residues. The CDR3 is CASSLGTVSGNTIYF. The CDR3 DNA reads as TGTGCCAGCAGCTTAGGGACAGTCTCTGGAAACACCATATATTTT.

This clonotype was recorded many times. This sequence joins TRBV19 and TRBJ1-5; 9 bases match TRBD1. This CDR3 has 17 amino acids. Germline CDR1 LNHDA, CDR2 SQIVND (reference sequence). J lost 0 bases, V lost 7 bases, and 10 bases had no gene match. The DNA of the CDR3 is TGTGCCAGTAAGGGACAGGGAGTGTGGTATAGCAATCAGCCCCAGCATTTT. Residues: CASKGQGVWYSNQPQHF.

This clonotype was counted at least ten times. The chain joins TRBV5-4 to TRBJ2-7, with D tentatively TRBD1 (6 bases). The germline gives CDR1 SGHNT, CDR2 YYREEE (reference sequence). The CDR3 length is 19 residues. V was trimmed by 1 base and J by 4 bases, leaving 27 bases between them. This chain's CDR3 is CASSLILWRIGQKPYEQYF. The CDR3 DNA reads as TGTGCCAGCAGCTTGATATTATGGAGGATTGGACAGAAGCCGTACGAGCAGTACTTC.

The sample holds many counts of this clonotype. This sequence joins TRBV9 and TRBJ1-3; TRBD1 agrees at 9 bases. Germline loops: CDR1 SGDLS, CDR2 YYNGEE. The CDR3 spans 15 residues. J lost 4 bases, V lost 3 bases, and 5 bases had no gene match. The CDR3 DNA is TGTGCCAGCAGCGACACAGGGGGCCGGGGAAACACCATATATTTT. Its protein is CASSDTGGRGNTIYF. The full variable domain, rest sourced from reference TRBV9 and TRBJ1-3, is DSGVTQTPKHLITATGQRVTLRCSPRSGDLSVYWYQQSLDQGLQFLIQYYNGEERAKGNILERFSAQQFPDLHSELNLSSLELGDSALYFCASSDTGGRGNTIYFGEGSWLTVV.

This clonotype was found a few times. The rearrangement joins TRBV5-1 to TRBJ2-5; D not resolved. V was clipped by 2 bases and J by 7 bases, with 15 bases between them. CDR1 is SGHRS, CDR2 YFSETQ, per germline. The CDR3 is 14 amino acids. Here the CDR3 reads CASSFQETKGTQYF. DNA of the CDR3: TGCGCCAGCAGCTTTCAGGAAACTAAAGGGACCCAGTACTTC.

The rearrangement uses TRBV7-8 and TRBJ2-7, with D perhaps TRBD2 (6 bases). Between the trimmed V and J ends, which lost 6 bases and 7 bases, there was a span of 10 bases. Germline-derived CDR1 and CDR2 are SGHVS and FQNEAQ. CDR3 length equals 11 residues. CDR3 in amino acids: CASSRRGEQYF. Written as DNA, the CDR3 is TGTGCCAGCAGTCGCCGGGGGGAGCAGTACTTC.